This T cell receptor beta chain is from a study of blood T cell repertoires in COVID-19. In the study overall: Samples representing acute and convalescent COVID-19 were sourced from the United States, Italy and Spain.

Authors' processing steps: Reference gene primer amplification in the assay estimated nucleated cell counts. The repertoire was sequenced with immunoSEQ multiplex PCR; TCRdb's copy has only in-frame clones and lacks some. V, J and clone size were drawn from that table, and D and trimming were deduced from the DNA. The repertoire includes some 200,000 clones, approximately 83% of them detected once, and roughly 6.9% sits in the top ten. This study enrolled people aged 18 to 89 from roughly 24 US geographic areas. After removal of 3 bases from V and 5 bases from J, the junction contained 0 bases not matched to a gene. CDR1 KGHSH and CDR2 LQKENI come from the germline V gene. This CDR3 region has 12 residues.

The chain uses TRBV18 and TRBJ2-5, with TRBD2 matching 7 bases. This TCR was recovered from a man aged 35 to 55 who had recovered from COVID-19. The sequencing sample was made of PBMCs or T cells enriched from blood (not recorded which). This CDR3 reads CASSPGGETQYF. CDR3 DNA sequence: TGTGCCAGCTCACCGGGAGGGGAGACCCAGTACTTC.